The source of this T cell receptor beta chain is a study of chemoradiotherapy in HPV16-positive cancers (dated by TCRdb to between 2021 and 2024). Turning to the overall study: Candidate HPV-specific T-cell clones and common TCR motifs were defined by functional T-cell assays performed on cells from a couple of HPV16-positive patients. The study asked whether T-cell immunity against the HPV oncoproteins E6 and E7 changes during chemoradiotherapy and whether it affects survival. TCR repertoires from over 80 patients with HPV-related cancers were then used to track the candidate HPV-specific TCRs and motifs.

Repertoires were sampled repeatedly over the course of chemoradiotherapy so that clonal expansion in the tumor microenvironment could be followed. The library was made by the immunoSEQ multiplex PCR assay. TCRdb holds this immuneACCESS table with in-frame rearrangements only. Some clones are missing; in checked studies, unresolved V genes explain under half, and the rest has no known cause. Recorded for this sample are several thousand clones; nearly 80% of them occurred a single time. Jointly, the top ten make up 35% to 40% of the sample. This clone was found once. The antigen it binds to is not known. Base quality data are lacking; no much larger clone is found one base away. Study-level results and caveats: Expansion of candidate HPV-specific clones and E7-related TCR motifs was observed in the tumor microenvironment during treatment, whereas no such expansion was observed for non-HPV-specific T cells. The functional definition of HPV-specific T cells came from only two HPV16-positive patients, and the survival association was reported for HPV16-positive patients. Among HPV16-positive patients, expansion of HPV-responsive T cells during chemoradiotherapy was associated with better recurrence-free survival.

CDR1 and CDR2, per the germline V gene, are LGHNA and YSLEER. The junction carries 12 bases between V and J, which are trimmed by 1 base and 0 bases respectively. Inclusive of the bounding cysteine and phenylalanine, the CDR3 is 17 residues long. Solely the CDR3 DNA is kept, with 51 bases framed from the first base. The specimen was taken from a patient who underwent chemoradiotherapy. Rearrangement joined TRBV4-3 to TRBJ1-4, with the D gene not confidently named. The sequence came from a human donor with HPV-associated anogenital cancer. In nucleotide form, the sequence is TGCGCCAGCAGCCAAGGTCCCAGCGGTGCAACTAATGAAAAACTGTTTTTT. Its translation is CASSQGPSGATNEKLFF.